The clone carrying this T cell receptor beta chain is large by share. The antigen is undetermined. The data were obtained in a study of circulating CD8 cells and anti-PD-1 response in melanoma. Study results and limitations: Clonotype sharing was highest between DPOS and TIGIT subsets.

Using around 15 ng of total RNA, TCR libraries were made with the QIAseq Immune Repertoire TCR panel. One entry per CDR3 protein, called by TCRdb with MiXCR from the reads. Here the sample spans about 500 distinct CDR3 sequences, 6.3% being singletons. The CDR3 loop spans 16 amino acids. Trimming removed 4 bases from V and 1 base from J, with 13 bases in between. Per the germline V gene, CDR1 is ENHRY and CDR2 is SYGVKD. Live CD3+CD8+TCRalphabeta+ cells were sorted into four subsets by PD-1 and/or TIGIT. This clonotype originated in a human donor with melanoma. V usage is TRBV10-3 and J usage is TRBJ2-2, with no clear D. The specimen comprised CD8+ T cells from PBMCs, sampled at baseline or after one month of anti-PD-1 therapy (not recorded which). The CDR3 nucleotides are TGTGCCATCAGTGCATCTTCGACCGTGAACACCGGGGAGCTGTTTTTT. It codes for CAISASSTVNTGELFF.